The present entry profiles one T cell receptor (beta chain) with its context. Unique molecular identifiers were incorporated when the TCRbeta library was constructed. TCRdb re-analysed the PCR reads in MiXCR, keeping a single row per CDR3 protein. The repertoire holds a few hundred thousand distinct CDR3 sequences, with roughly an eighth as singletons. This entry comes from a study of T-cell reconstitution after alpha-beta-depleted transplantation in children. The germline gives CDR1 ENHRY, CDR2 SYGVKD. The CDR3 has 14 residues. Deletions cut 3 bases from V and 4 bases from J, with 11 bases between. The source was PBMCs from the stem cell graft donor, collected from the stem cell graft. This clonotype was obtained from a human donor who donated a stem cell graft to a child with combined immunodeficiency. The gene calls are TRBV10-3 and TRBJ2-3; D not certain. CDR3 loop: CAISDYASADTQYF. CDR3 nucleotide sequence: TGTGCCATCAGTGACTACGCCAGCGCAGATACGCAGTATTTT.